This entry concerns a single T cell receptor beta chain. This clone turned up a few times. No cognate antigen has been identified for it. The input lacks base qualities; no much larger clone sits a single base away. These data come from a study of blood T cell repertoires in COVID-19 (dated by TCRdb to 2018 to 2020). Some background on the complete study: Samples covering the acute and convalescent phases of COVID-19 were provided by collaborators in the United States, Italy and Spain. Where available, HLA class I and class II types were taken from metadata supplied by the sample provider and were not determined by assay-based typing. Samples were obtained from the ongoing ImmuneRACE study (first 160 participants) and from about 1,300 subjects provided by 6 global collaborators. The prospective study material was composed of cDNA or gDNA derived from T cells, B-cell-depleted T cells, or PBMCs. Sample metadata almost always included a de-identified subject ID, COVID-19 status, age in years and sex. A freely available public database, intended as a resource for researchers studying the immune response to SARS-CoV-2, is where the repertoires were released. Deeply sampled blood TCRbeta repertoires from subjects exposed to, actively infected with, or recovered from COVID-19 were included in the dataset. Study-level results and caveats: How much clinical and demographic metadata was included differed by source and by participant, and the metadata was provided uncurated.

TCRbeta CDR3 regions were amplified from genomic DNA using the immunoSEQ Assay, a bias-controlled multiplex PCR. Per the authors' processing: Within the assay, amplification of reference gene primers was used to estimate how many nucleated cells each sample contained. To quantify the absolute abundance of each unique TCRbeta CDR3 rearrangement, sequence reads were collapsed and filtered. Productive Simpson clonality was computed per sample as the square root of Simpson's diversity index over productive rearrangements. The table was pulled from immuneACCESS by TCRdb, which kept in-frame rearrangements only. Such tables lose some clones; where checked, under half of the loss comes from unresolved V genes, and the rest has no known cause. Clone size and the V and J calls come from that table; the DNA yielded D and trimming. For this sample there are over 200,000 clones; over 75% appear just once. Roughly 0.8% of the sample is held by the ten biggest clonotypes.

Whole blood was collected in K2EDTA tubes by collaborating institutions according to the institutions' own protocols. Collaborator samples were shipped for TCRbeta analysis as frozen whole blood, isolated PBMCs, or DNA extracted from either sample type. The sequence was collected from a woman younger than 45 with acute or convalescent COVID-19. Sequenced: peripheral blood.

The sequence in DNA is TGTGCCAGCAGCCAAGTACGAGCGGGAGGGCTCTACGAGCAGTACTTC. Its translation is CASSQVRAGGLYEQYF. Recombination connected TRBV4-2 to TRBJ2-7, with 10 middle bases fitting TRBD2. The germline V gene yields LGHNA for CDR1 and YNFKEQ for CDR2. V is cut back by 1 base and J by 3 bases, with 6 bases in the junction unmatched. The CDR3, cysteine through phenylalanine, is 16 amino acids long. Just the 48-base CDR3 DNA is kept, in frame starting at base 1.